These 32 T cell receptor beta chains originate from one sample sequenced in a study of cytomegalovirus exposure and HLA in healthy donors. Both 60 Vbeta primers and 13 Jbeta primers went into the PCR. TCRdb keeps only in-frame clones here, not all; method: immunoSEQ multiplex PCR. The table shows 100,000 to 150,000 clones, with under 85% occurring only once. Sequenced material: PBMCs. The source is a boy between 10 and 17 years old in good health and CMV-seronegative.

V is TRBV9 and J is TRBJ1-1; D remains ambiguous. This CDR3 comprises 13 residues. With 0 bases removed from V and 4 bases from J, the gap between germline ends came to 7 bases. Germline values: CDR1 SGDLS, CDR2 YYNGEE. The DNA of the CDR3 is TGTGCCAGCAGCGTAGTTTCGGGCACTGAAGCTTTCTTT. Translating gives CASSVVSGTEAFF.

The J gene is TRBJ2-1, the V gene TRBV9, with 8 bases that match TRBD1. From germline, CDR1 is SGDLS and CDR2 YYNGEE. V gave up 0 bases and J gave up 0 bases; unmatched junction bases: 5. CDR3 length equals 17 residues. The DNA for the CDR3 is TGTGCCAGCAGCGTAGTAAATACAGGGGGCTCCTACAATGAGCAGTTCTTC. Protein product: CASSVVNTGGSYNEQFF. The entire variable domain, with the rest obtained from reference TRBV9 and TRBJ2-1, is as follows: DSGVTQTPKHLITATGQRVTLRCSPRSGDLSVYWYQQSLDQGLQFLIQYYNGEERAKGNILERFSAQQFPDLHSELNLSSLELGDSALYFCASSVVNTGGSYNEQFFGPGTRLTVL.

J is TRBJ1-6 and V is TRBV6-1; tentatively, D is TRBD1 (5 bases). The CDR3 length is 16 residues. Germline assignment: CDR1 MNHNS and CDR2 SASEGT. V dropped 4 bases and J dropped 4 bases, with 14 bases sitting between them. DNA of the CDR3: TGTGCCAGCAGTGGAGAGATTGACAGTTATAATTCACCCCTCCACTTT. Translating gives CASSGEIDSYNSPLHF.

In DNA form, the CDR3 reads TGTGCCAGCAGTGAGGAGCAGGGGGGCTTCGACGAGCAGTACTTC. Translation gives CASSEEQGGFDEQYF. The genes are TRBV6-1 and TRBJ2-7; D perhaps matches TRBD1 (7 bases). Germline assignment: CDR1 MNHNS and CDR2 SASEGT. V was trimmed by 3 bases and J by 5 bases, leaving 17 bases between them. The CDR3 runs to 15 residues.

V is TRBV7-2 and J is TRBJ1-6, with D possibly being TRBD1 (5 bases). Germline lookup yields CDR1 SGHTA and CDR2 FQGNSA. The CDR3 is 18 amino acids. V was cut by 5 bases and J by 0 bases, with 17 bases left in between. This CDR3 reads CASSRIRALSSYNSPLHF. As DNA, the CDR3 is TGTGCCAGCAGCCGTATCAGGGCTCTGAGCTCCTATAATTCACCCCTCCACTTT.

This chain uses TRBV4-2 with TRBJ1-1, with D perhaps TRBD1 (6 bases). This CDR3 is 12 amino acids long. Germline V gives CDR1 LGHNA, CDR2 YNFKEQ. The V gene lost 6 bases and the J gene lost 4 bases, with 9 bases spanning the gap. In DNA, the CDR3 is TGTGCCAGCAGTCCAGGGGTCACTGAAGCTTTCTTT. This codes for CASSPGVTEAFF.

The V and J genes are TRBV23-1 and TRBJ2-5; D is perhaps TRBD1 (6 bases). TRBV23-1 counts as an open reading frame of uncertain function. Trimming took 0 bases from V and 5 from J, leaving 13 bases between them. The CDR3 totals 15 residues. The DNA of the CDR3 is TGCGCCAGCAGTCAATCTGGACAGCCTGGGGAGACCCAGTACTTC. It yields the protein CASSQSGQPGETQYF.

A single count supports this clone. Other DNA sequences within the sample encode an identical CDR3. V is TRBV5-1 and J is TRBJ2-7; 8 bases align to TRBD1. Looked up from germline, CDR1 is SGHRS and CDR2 is YFSETQ. The V and J ends lost 4 bases and 0 bases, in that order; junction bases with no gene match: 0. This CDR3 comprises 13 residues. The CDR3 DNA reads TGCGCCAGCAGCGGGACAGGCTCCTACGAGCAGTACTTC. This codes for CASSGTGSYEQYF.

The CDR3 DNA is TGCGCCAGCAGTCATGCAGGGAGGAATGAAAAACTGTTTTTT. This codes for CASSHAGRNEKLFF. The chain combines TRBV5-1 with TRBJ1-4, with a weak D call TRBD1 (5 bases). V was shortened by 5 bases and J by 5 bases, with 13 bases between the two germline ends. CDR1 and CDR2 from the germline V gene are SGHRS and YFSETQ. The CDR3 spans 14 residues. The complete variable domain, with remaining parts taken from reference TRBV5-1 and TRBJ1-4, reads KAGVTQTPRYLIKTRGQQVTLSCSPISGHRSVSWYQQTPGQGLQFLFEYFSETQRNKGNFPGRFSGRQFSNSRSEMNVSTLELGDSALYLCASSHAGRNEKLFFGSGTQLSVL.

This clone appeared a few times. In the same sample, other DNA sequences code for this CDR3. The chain has TRBV7-9 and TRBJ1-1; D is undetermined. V was clipped by 2 bases and J by 1 base, with 2 bases between them. CDR1 is SEHNR, CDR2 FQNEAQ, per germline (reference sequence). The CDR3 extends over 12 amino acids. This CDR3 is CASSLQNTEAFF. The CDR3 DNA sequence: TGTGCCAGCAGCTTACAGAACACTGAAGCTTTCTTT.

V usage is TRBV2 and J usage is TRBJ2-1, with 8 bases aligning to TRBD1. V was clipped by 6 bases and J by 6 bases; unmatched bases: 4. This CDR3 contains 13 residues. CDR1 and CDR2 (germline): SNHLY, FYNNEI. The DNA of the CDR3 is TGTGCCAGCAGAGGGACAGGTATCAATGAGCAGTTCTTC. This translates into CASRGTGINEQFF.

The chain employs TRBV7-6 and TRBJ2-7; 7 bases fit TRBD1. The CDR3 has 15 amino acids. V was clipped by 8 bases and J by 2 bases; unmatched bases: 12. Germline CDR1 and CDR2: SGHVS and FNYEAQ. CDR3 nucleotides: TGTGCCAGCCGGCCGCCCGGGACAGTACCCTACGAGCAGTACTTC. Translated: CASRPPGTVPYEQYF.

The chain uses TRBV7-3 and TRBJ2-1, with 8 bases identical to TRBD1. Germline lookup yields CDR1 SGHTA and CDR2 FQGTGA. The V segment lost 1 base and the J segment 2 bases; nucleotides outside the gene matches: 4. The CDR3 is 16 amino acids. This chain's CDR3 is CASSLNTGQAYNEQFF. The CDR3 bases are TGTGCCAGCAGCTTAAATACGGGACAGGCCTACAATGAGCAGTTCTTC.

The J gene is TRBJ1-5, the V gene TRBV7-9; weak D call: TRBD1 (5 bases). CDR3 length: 12 amino acids. Trimming shortened V by 5 bases and J by 4 bases, and 6 bases separated the two germline ends. The germline CDR1 and CDR2 sequences are SEHNR and FQNEAQ (reference sequence). The CDR3: CASSTGNQPQHF. DNA for the CDR3: TGTGCCAGCAGCACAGGAAATCAGCCCCAGCATTTT.

The rearrangement joins TRBV11-2 to TRBJ1-1, with D perhaps matching TRBD1 (5 bases). CDR1 SGHAT and CDR2 FQNNGV come from the germline V gene. Trimming stripped 5 bases from V and 2 bases from J, with 15 bases between. The CDR3 is made up of 15 amino acids. CDR3 protein: CASSPPQGGNTEAFF. The CDR3 DNA is TGTGCCAGCAGCCCACCCCAGGGCGGAAACACTGAAGCTTTCTTT.

The chain is built from TRBV4-3 and TRBJ2-1, with 10 bases fitting TRBD2. Germline CDR1 and CDR2: LGHNA and YSLEER. The CDR3 sequence is 16 residues long. Losses at the gene ends were 4 bases for V and 8 bases for J; bases not matched to a gene: 11. CDR3: CASSLEVAGGRDEQFF. CDR3 bases: TGCGCCAGCAGCCTCGAAGTAGCGGGAGGCCGTGATGAGCAGTTCTTC.

The J gene is TRBJ2-7, the V gene TRBV5-4; the D is unclear. Trimming removed 4 bases from V and 4 bases from J, with 15 bases in between. The CDR3 runs 14 residues. Germline loops: CDR1 SGHNT, CDR2 YYREEE (reference sequence). CDR3 loop: CASSPARGTYEQYF. For the CDR3, the DNA is TGTGCCAGCAGCCCCGCGCGCGGAACTTACGAGCAGTACTTC.

This rearrangement joins TRBV15 to TRBJ1-1; maybe TRBD1 (6 bases). Germline loops: CDR1 LNHNV, CDR2 YYDKDF (reference sequence). V gave up 5 bases and J gave up 6 bases, with 13 bases separating them. The CDR3 consists of 13 residues. This CDR3 is CATSYGGVSEAFF. CDR3 in DNA: TGTGCCACCAGCTATGGGGGCGTCTCTGAAGCTTTCTTT.

J is TRBJ1-3 and V is TRBV28; D may be TRBD1 (6 bases). The CDR3 is made up of 13 amino acids. The germline gives CDR1 MDHEN, CDR2 SYDVKM. The CDR3 DNA reads as TGTGCTTCCGGGGGGGCGATAGGAAACACCATATATTTT. Encoded protein: CASGGAIGNTIYF.

The J gene is TRBJ1-2, the V gene TRBV4-3, with D maybe TRBD1 (5 bases). The germline gives CDR1 LGHNA, CDR2 YSLEER. V lost 0 bases and J 3 bases, leaving 17 bases between the germline ends. The CDR3 length is 17 residues. In DNA form, the CDR3 reads TGCGCCAGCAGCCAAGAGCTCAGACAGCCAGGAGACTATGGCTACACCTTC. Translated, it gives CASSQELRQPGDYGYTF.

V gene TRBV5-1 combines with J gene TRBJ2-7; D may be TRBD1 or TRBD2 (6 bases each). The CDR3 length is 13 residues. Germline CDR1 SGHRS, CDR2 YFSETQ. The V end was cut by 4 bases, the J end by 5 bases, with 13 bases between. CDR3: CASSLEGVHEQYF. The CDR3 nucleotides read TGCGCCAGCAGCCTGGAGGGGGTGCACGAGCAGTACTTC.

This rearrangement joins TRBV12-5 to TRBJ2-3; TRBD2 is a possible D gene (5 bases). The CDR3 is 14 residues long. The V gene's germline CDR1 is LGHNT and CDR2 FRNRAP. V gave up 7 bases and J gave up 5 bases, with 16 bases separating them. The CDR3 DNA follows: TGTGCTAGTGCCATGGAGGAGGCGGGAGATACGCAGTATTTT. The encoded protein is CASAMEEAGDTQYF.

The chain links TRBV10-3 to TRBJ1-1; 7 nucleotides align to TRBD1. Germline V CDR1 and CDR2: ENHRY, SYGVKD. The CDR3 sequence is 15 residues long. V lost 5 bases to trimming and J lost 0 bases; unmatched junction nucleotides: 6. The chain's CDR3 is CAISWNRGLNTEAFF. CDR3 DNA sequence: TGTGCCATCAGTTGGAACAGGGGTCTGAACACTGAAGCTTTCTTT.

The table lists this clone with a count of one. Distinct nucleotide sequences in the sample also encode this CDR3. V and J are TRBV5-3 and TRBJ2-3, with 12 bases that match TRBD2. TRBV5-3 qualifies as an ORF whose function is uncertain. The CDR3 runs 17 residues. V gave up 1 base and J gave up 5 bases; unmatched junction bases: 8. CDR3 DNA: TGTGCCAGAAGCTTGAGCATGACTAGCGGGGGTATAGATACGCAGTATTTT. This encodes CARSLSMTSGGIDTQYF.

The chain combines TRBV4-1 with TRBJ2-7; 9 nucleotides align to TRBD2. From germline, CDR1 is MGHRA and CDR2 YSYEKL. The CDR3 has 17 residues. With 0 bases clipped from V and 6 bases from J, the junction kept 12 bases outside the gene matches. DNA for the CDR3: TGCGCCAGCAGCCAAGATCCAGCTAGCGGGAAGGCTTTCGAGCAGTACTTC. Protein: CASSQDPASGKAFEQYF.

This clone showed up just once. The gene calls are TRBV4-3 and TRBJ1-1, with D maybe TRBD1 (5 bases). The CDR3 has 17 amino acids. CDR1 and CDR2 from the germline V gene are LGHNA and YSLEER. The V end lost 1 base, the J end lost 0 bases, and 15 bases lay between the germline ends. DNA for the CDR3: TGCGCCAGCAGCCAAGGGACCGAGACAGTGATGAACACTGAAGCTTTCTTT. Translated: CASSQGTETVMNTEAFF.

This chain links TRBV5-1 with TRBJ2-2; D is possibly TRBD2 (5 bases). Trimming took off 4 bases at V and 6 bases at J, with 13 bases between the two ends. This CDR3 is built from 14 residues. From germline, CDR1 is SGHRS and CDR2 YFSETQ. DNA for the CDR3: TGCGCCAGCAGCCTTATAGGGAGCGCCGGGGAGCTGTTTTTT. The encoded protein is CASSLIGSAGELFF.

V and J are TRBV5-4 and TRBJ2-5, with TRBD2 matching over 8 bases. The CDR3 sequence is 14 residues long. Per the germline V gene, CDR1 is SGHNT and CDR2 is YYREEE (reference sequence). The ends lost 3 bases at V and 2 bases at J; junction bases unmatched: 3. This chain's CDR3 is CASSSGTRQETQYF. For the CDR3, the DNA is TGTGCCAGCAGCTCCGGGACTAGACAAGAGACCCAGTACTTC.

This rearrangement joins TRBV4-1 to TRBJ2-4; weak D call: TRBD1 (5 bases). V shed 0 bases and J shed 3 bases, with 15 bases lying between them. The CDR3 has 17 amino acids. Germline V CDR1 and CDR2: MGHRA, YSYEKL. In nucleotides, the CDR3 is TGCGCCAGCAGCCAAGATGGCGCAGGGCCTGGCAAAAACATTCAGTACTTC. Its protein is CASSQDGAGPGKNIQYF.

The CDR3 DNA reads TGTGCCAGCAGCTCTGGACAGGCCGATCAGCCCCAGCATTTT. It specifies CASSSGQADQPQHF. The chain recombines TRBV5-8 with TRBJ1-5; TRBD1 agrees at 7 bases. This CDR3 comprises 14 residues. Germline loops: CDR1 SGHTS, CDR2 YDEGEE. The ends lost 3 bases at V and 5 bases at J; junction bases unmatched: 5. The variable domain in full, completed from reference TRBV5-8 and TRBJ1-5, reads EAGVTQSPTHLIKTRGQQATLRCSPISGHTSVYWYQQALGLGLQFLLWYDEGEERNRGNFPPRFSGRQFPNYSSELNVNALELEDSALYLCASSSGQADQPQHFGDGTRLSIL.

The V and J genes are TRBV5-8 and TRBJ1-3; TRBD1 matches at 8 bases. Germline V gives CDR1 SGHTS, CDR2 YDEGEE. With 2 bases clipped from V and 2 bases from J, the junction kept 6 bases outside the gene matches. The CDR3 extends over 16 amino acids. In nucleotides, the CDR3 is TGTGCCAGCAGCTTTGGAACAGGGGGACCTGGAAACACCATATATTTT. This sequence encodes CASSFGTGGPGNTIYF. Complete variable domain (other parts from reference TRBV5-8 and TRBJ1-3): EAGVTQSPTHLIKTRGQQATLRCSPISGHTSVYWYQQALGLGLQFLLWYDEGEERNRGNFPPRFSGRQFPNYSSELNVNALELEDSALYLCASSFGTGGPGNTIYFGEGSWLTVV.

This chain joins TRBV6-1 and TRBJ2-7; D perhaps matches TRBD2 (5 bases). The CDR3 runs 15 residues. Looked up from germline, CDR1 is MNHNS and CDR2 is SASEGT. V dropped 1 base and J dropped 3 bases, with 13 bases sitting between them. The CDR3 coding sequence is TGTGCCAGCAGTGAAGTTCGGCGGGCTGACTACGAGCAGTACTTC. This sequence encodes CASSEVRRADYEQYF.